This is a list of T cell receptor beta chains from one sample in a study of PD-1 and CTLA-4 blockade in melanoma. Libraries were prepared by immunoSEQ multiplex PCR; TCRdb keeps only in-frame clonotypes and omits some of them. The data contain about 31,000 clones, 80% to 95% of them singletons. Here the sequenced sample was CD8+ T cells from peripheral blood, taken from a patient given anti-PD-1 treatment. All receptors derive from a human donor with melanoma. Each CDR3 is given with its conserved first and last residue. D genes are given only for firm matches. Size is omitted from some rows. Given values are once, few, many or a class for expanded clones.

D | J | size | V | CDR3 | DNA
NA | TRBJ1-3 | NA | TRBV7-9 | CASSFGSGNTIYF | TGTGCCAGCAGCTTTGGCTCTGGAAACACCATATATTTT
NA | TRBJ2-3 | NA | TRBV9 | CASSPDYYTDTQYF | TGTGCCAGCAGCCCGGACTATTACACAGATACGCAGTATTTT
TRBD1 | TRBJ1-1 | NA | TRBV28 | CASSETGVGNTEAFF | TGTGCCAGCAGTGAGACAGGGGTGGGAAACACTGAAGCTTTCTTT
NA | TRBJ2-7 | NA | TRBV30 | CAWSVLSPSYEQYF | TGTGCCTGGAGTGTCCTTAGCCCCTCCTACGAGCAGTACTTC
TRBD1 | TRBJ1-6 | NA | TRBV5-5 | CASSMGQRGILHF | TGTGCCAGCAGCATGGGACAGCGAGGAATCCTCCACTTT
NA | TRBJ1-1 | few | TRBV19 | CASSIRGNTEAFF | TGTGCCAGTAGTATAAGGGGTAACACTGAAGCTTTCTTT
NA | TRBJ1-2 | NA | TRBV18 | CASSLSDGSLGYTF | TGTGCCAGCTCACTATCTGACGGATCCTTGGGCTACACCTTC
TRBD2 | TRBJ2-3 | NA | TRBV27 | CASSLSGLAGSTDTQYF | TGTGCCAGCAGTTTATCGGGACTAGCAGGTAGCACAGATACGCAGTATTTT
TRBD2 | TRBJ2-1 | NA | TRBV7-6 | CASSRGLEIYNEQFF | TGTGCCAGCAGCCGGGGACTAGAGATCTACAATGAGCAGTTCTTC
NA | TRBJ1-5 | NA | TRBV2 | CAVQDLSNQPQHF | TGTGCCGTTCAGGACCTTAGCAATCAGCCCCAGCATTTT
NA | TRBJ2-3 | NA | TRBV24-1 | CATSDFGTRGTDTQYF | TGTGCCACCAGTGATTTCGGCACCAGAGGGACAGATACGCAGTATTTT
NA | TRBJ2-7 | NA | TRBV27 | CASSSPPPLYEQYF | TGTGCCAGCAGTTCCCCCCCGCCCCTCTACGAGCAGTACTTC
TRBD2 | TRBJ2-2 | NA | TRBV27 | CASSSLSGTNTGELFF | TGTGCCAGCAGTTCCTTGAGCGGGACGAACACCGGGGAGCTGTTTTTT